The 15 T cell receptor beta chains presented below share a single source sample, sequenced in a study of blood T cell repertoires in COVID-19 (dated by TCRdb to 2018 to 2021). The library was obtained by the immunoSEQ multiplex PCR assay. TCRdb took this table from immuneACCESS and kept in-frame rearrangements with V and J called. Such tables lack part of the clones; where checked against another copy, unresolved V genes explain under half of the gap, and the rest is unexplained. In this sample the table shows roughly 200,000 clones, about 90% of which occur a single time. The ten largest clones add up to 12% of the sample. Material: peripheral blood. These receptors originate from a woman younger than 30 who had recovered from COVID-19.

About this clone itself: At one of its ends the junction is not consistent with the germline gene, which may arise from a read error. The chain combines TRBV6-2 or TRBV6-3 with TRBJ2-1; TRBD2 aligns across 7 bases. Germline lookup yields CDR1 MNHEY and CDR2 SVGEGT. CDR3 size: 15 residues. The CDR3 loop reads CASSYVGRSSNEQFF. CDR3 nucleotides: TGTGCCAGCAGTTACGTCGGGAGGTCCTCCAATGAGCAGTTCTTC.

This chain connects TRBV4-3 to TRBJ1-3; TRBD1 is a possible D gene (5 bases). This CDR3 is 15 amino acids long. CDR1 and CDR2 from the germline V gene are LGHNA and YSLEER. Between the trimmed V and J ends, which lost 0 bases and 4 bases, there was a span of 10 bases. The chain's CDR3 is CASSQDRPGGNTIYF. CDR3 coding DNA: TGCGCCAGCAGCCAAGATCGACCAGGGGGAAACACCATATATTTT.

The rearrangement uses TRBV6-5 and TRBJ2-3; 9 nucleotides align to TRBD1. The CDR3 has 16 residues. With 4 bases clipped from V and 6 bases from J, the junction kept 11 bases outside the gene matches. Germline V gene data show CDR1 as MNHEY and CDR2 as SVGAGI. This CDR3 reads CASSWEGQGSYDTQYF. The CDR3 DNA is TGTGCCAGCAGTTGGGAGGGACAGGGAAGCTACGATACGCAGTATTTT.

This clone was recorded only once. This rearrangement joins TRBV9 to TRBJ2-1; TRBD2 matches at 9 bases. V shed 3 bases, J shed 11 bases, and the junction held 9 bases outside the gene matches. The CDR3 is made up of 14 amino acids. The germline gives CDR1 SGDLS, CDR2 YYNGEE. In DNA, the CDR3 is TGTGCCAGCAGCGCCAGTAGCGGGAGCAAAAAGCAGTTCTTC. This translates into CASSASSGSKKQFF. The complete variable domain, with remaining parts taken from reference TRBV9 and TRBJ2-1, reads DSGVTQTPKHLITATGQRVTLRCSPRSGDLSVYWYQQSLDQGLQFLIQYYNGEERAKGNILERFSAQQFPDLHSELNLSSLELGDSALYFCASSASSGSKKQFFGPGTRLTVL.

A single count supports this clone. V gene TRBV25-1 combines with J gene TRBJ1-1; D not certain. V dropped 5 bases and J dropped 0 bases, with 10 bases sitting between them. The CDR3 spans 14 residues. Germline CDR1 is MGHDK and CDR2 is SYGVNS. The CDR3 DNA is TGTGCCAGCAGTTATTCCGGGGTGAACACTGAAGCTTTCTTT. Amino acid sequence: CASSYSGVNTEAFF.

The count of this clone is one. CDR3: CASSSNRGLWGNTIYF. CDR3 bases: TGTGCCAGCAGCTCCAACAGGGGATTGTGGGGAAACACCATATATTTT. J is TRBJ1-3 and V is TRBV7-6, with 7 bases matching TRBD1. In germline, CDR1 is SGHVS, CDR2 FNYEAQ. The V segment lost 4 bases and the J segment 4 bases; nucleotides outside the gene matches: 10. The CDR3 has 16 residues.

The chain employs TRBV5-5 and TRBJ2-3, with D unresolved. CDR3 length: 17 residues. V shed 4 bases and J shed 2 bases, with 20 bases lying between them. CDR1 is SGHKS and CDR2 is YYEKEE in the germline V gene (reference sequence). The CDR3 coding sequence is TGTGCCAGCAGCCACACACCGAAGACAATTCTCACAGATACGCAGTATTTT. Translation: CASSHTPKTILTDTQYF.

This clone appeared a single time. The chain couples TRBV30 to TRBJ1-6, with D hard to call. Germline values: CDR1 GTSNPN, CDR2 SVGIG (reference sequence). The CDR3 contains 14 residues. The V end lost 0 bases, the J end lost 10 bases, and 13 bases lay between the germline ends. CDR3 loop: CAWSVLEGGSPLHF. The CDR3, as DNA: TGTGCCTGGAGTGTTCTGGAGGGAGGCTCACCCCTCCACTTT. The whole variable domain, filled in from reference TRBV30 and TRBJ1-6, reads SQTIHQWPATLVQPVGSPLSLECTVEGTSNPNLYWYRQAAGRGLQLLFYSVGIGQISSEVPQNLSASRPQDRQFILSSKKLLLSDSGFYLCAWSVLEGGSPLHFGNGTRLTVT.

J is TRBJ1-1 and V is TRBV9; 8 nucleotides align to TRBD1. Trimming took 3 bases from V and 2 from J; bases not matched to a gene: 6. The CDR3 consists of 15 residues. CDR1 and CDR2 (germline): SGDLS, YYNGEE. The CDR3 loop is CASSGTGLSNTEAFF. In DNA, the CDR3 is TGTGCCAGCAGCGGGACAGGGTTGTCCAACACTGAAGCTTTCTTT.

The J gene is TRBJ1-3, the V gene TRBV4-3; D is unresolved. The V gene's germline CDR1 is LGHNA and CDR2 YSLEER. Trimming stripped 8 bases from V and 4 bases from J, with 12 bases between. The CDR3 consists of 13 residues. CDR3 in amino acids: CASGEIGGNTIYF. The CDR3 coding sequence is TGCGCCAGCGGTGAGATCGGGGGAAACACCATATATTTT.

The gene calls are TRBV19 and TRBJ1-1; D ambiguous. From germline, CDR1 is LNHDA and CDR2 SQIVND (reference sequence). Trimming took 5 bases from V and 8 from J, leaving 9 bases between them. CDR3 length: 11 amino acids. CDR3 amino acids: CASSAPTEAFF. DNA of the CDR3: TGTGCCAGTAGTGCCCCGACAGAAGCTTTCTTT.

The chain is built from TRBV7-9 and TRBJ1-2; 8 nucleotides agree with TRBD1. There are 13 residues in the CDR3. The V and J ends lost 4 bases and 6 bases, in that order; junction bases with no gene match: 4. Germline CDR1 and CDR2: SEHNR and FQNEAQ (reference sequence). The CDR3 here is CASSSRTGNGYTF. CDR3 DNA: TGTGCCAGCAGCTCACGGACAGGGAATGGCTACACCTTC.

The chain combines TRBV12-5 with TRBJ2-3; D call uncertain. This CDR3 has 15 amino acids. Germline V gene data show CDR1 as LGHNT and CDR2 as FRNRAP. The V gene lost 5 bases and the J gene lost 6 bases, with 18 bases spanning the gap. CDR3: CASGLLLYSRDTQYF. Here the CDR3 DNA reads TGTGCTAGTGGTCTTCTTCTCTACTCACGGGATACGCAGTATTTT.

V and J are TRBV7-2 and TRBJ2-7, with D perhaps matching TRBD1 (5 bases). Germline CDR1 reads SGHTA; CDR2 reads FQGNSA. The CDR3 has 13 residues. V was cut by 5 bases and J by 5 bases, with 13 bases left in between. The CDR3 reads CASSHLDRDEQYF. In DNA, the CDR3 is TGTGCCAGCAGCCATCTCGACAGAGACGAGCAGTACTTC. The variable domain in full, with the rest retrieved from reference TRBV7-2 and TRBJ2-7, is GAGVSQSPSNKVTEKGKDVELRCDPISGHTALYWYRQSLGQGLEFLIYFQGNSAPDKSGLPSDRFSAERTGGSVSTLTIQRTQQEDSAVYLCASSHLDRDEQYFGPGTRLTVT.

This clone showed up just once. The chain couples TRBV4-3 to TRBJ2-2, with D possibly being TRBD1 (5 bases). This CDR3 has 16 residues. Trimming cost V 1 base and J 2 bases, with 11 bases left between them. CDR1 and CDR2 (germline): LGHNA, YSLEER. CDR3: CASSQGQISNTGELFF. The CDR3 DNA reads TGCGCCAGCAGCCAAGGACAGATTTCTAACACCGGGGAGCTGTTTTTT.